The 4 T cell receptor beta chains listed next were all sequenced from one sample in a study of blood T cell repertoires in COVID-19. TCRdb's table, derived via immunoSEQ multiplex PCR, lists solely in-frame clones and lacks some. The sample shows about 300,000 clones, over 85% of them seen only once. The sequencing input was peripheral blood. The receptors originated from a woman younger than 45 with COVID-19, enrolled during active disease.

The rearrangement uses TRBV7-2 and TRBJ1-2; TRBD1 is a possible D gene (5 bases). Germline V gene sequence: CDR1 SGHTA, CDR2 FQGNSA. Trimming removed 7 bases at V and 2 bases at J, with 17 bases between. This CDR3 is 15 amino acids long. CDR3 nucleotide sequence: TGTGCCAGCAACCAAGGGCAGGGAGGGAACTATGGCTACACCTTC. Amino acid sequence: CASNQGQGGNYGYTF.

The chain carries TRBV11-1 and TRBJ2-1, with TRBD2 matching over 7 bases. The CDR3 totals 14 residues. Per germline, CDR1 SGHAT and CDR2 FQDESV (reference sequence). V shed 7 bases, J shed 4 bases, and the junction held 7 bases outside the gene matches. This CDR3 reads CASNAGGGYNEQFF. The CDR3 DNA follows: TGTGCCAGCAACGCTGGGGGGGGGTACAATGAGCAGTTCTTC.

This clone was observed a single time. V and J are TRBV4-1 and TRBJ1-2, with a tentative D call TRBD1 (6 bases). The CDR3 spans 14 residues. Germline CDR1 reads MGHRA; CDR2 reads YSYEKL. Between the trimmed V and J ends, which lost 0 bases and 8 bases, there was a span of 13 bases. The CDR3, as DNA: TGCGCCAGCAGCCAAGAAATGGGGGCCAAGGGCTACACCTTC. It yields the protein CASSQEMGAKGYTF.

This chain connects TRBV3-1 (or the pseudogene TRBV3-2) to TRBJ2-7; 10 positions match TRBD1. Germline assignment: CDR1 LGHDT and CDR2 YNNKEL (reference sequence). The CDR3 sequence is 21 residues long. The V and J ends lost 0 bases and 4 bases, in that order; junction bases with no gene match: 21. The CDR3 nucleotides read TGTGCCAGCAGCCAAGATGGGGAGTCTGGGACAGGGGCCCCTACGGGATACGAGCAGTACGTC. Translated: CASSQDGESGTGAPTGYEQYV.